Presented here are 32 T cell receptor beta chains from one specimen sequenced in a study of T cells in Graves' hyperthyroidism and ophthalmopathy. The investigators amplified TCR beta CDR3 regions from RNA transcripts. First-round RT-PCR of the TCR CDR3 relied on the HTBI primer set. In TCRdb, the multiplex PCR reads were re-called with MiXCR into one record per CDR3 protein. The data hold around 290,000 distinct CDR3 sequences, with about an eighth observed a single time. Sequenced input: blood. These receptors were taken from a middle-aged woman with Graves' hyperthyroidism.

This clonotype was counted ten times or more. The chain recombines TRBV12-3 or TRBV12-4 with TRBJ2-5, with D unclear. With 7 bases removed from V and 4 bases from J, the gap between germline ends came to 10 bases. The CDR3 is 12 residues long. The DNA of the CDR3 is TGTGCCAGCAACCAGTGGGGAGAGACCCAGTACTTC. It translates to CASNQWGETQYF.

This clonotype showed up many times. This chain connects TRBV10-3 to TRBJ2-5, with D unresolved. V shed 0 bases and J shed 4 bases, with 3 bases lying between them. Germline CDR1 reads ENHRY; CDR2 reads SYGVKD. The CDR3 extends over 12 amino acids. The CDR3 is CAISESTETQYF. The CDR3 DNA sequence: TGTGCCATCAGTGAGTCTACAGAGACCCAGTACTTC.

This clonotype was seen a handful of times. The chain employs TRBV28 and TRBJ2-6; possibly TRBD2 for D (5 bases). Germline values: CDR1 MDHEN, CDR2 SYDVKM. The CDR3 runs 14 residues. The CDR3 protein is CAGGSQSGANVLTF. CDR3 bases: TGTGCTGGAGGCAGTCAGTCTGGGGCCAACGTCCTGACTTTC.

CDR3 region: CASSLASGSTDTQYF. In DNA form, the CDR3 reads TGTGCCAGCAGCTTGGCTAGCGGTAGCACAGATACGCAGTATTTT. The chain joins TRBV5-4 to TRBJ2-3, with 7 bases aligning to TRBD2. Germline loops: CDR1 SGHNT, CDR2 YYREEE (reference sequence). Losses at the gene ends were 0 bases for V and 0 bases for J; bases not matched to a gene: 1. This CDR3 is 15 amino acids long.

This clonotype has ten or more counts. The chain has TRBV2 and TRBJ1-2, with 8 bases that match TRBD1. The CDR3 runs 14 residues. V lost 4 bases to trimming and J lost 4 bases; unmatched junction nucleotides: 5. CDR1 is SNHLY and CDR2 is FYNNEI in the germline V gene. CDR3 DNA: TGTGCCAGCAGTGCACGACAGGGGACCTATGGCTACACCTTC. Its protein is CASSARQGTYGYTF. The full variable domain, completed using reference TRBV2 and TRBJ1-2, is EPEVTQTPSHQVTQMGQEVILRCVPISNHLYFYWYRQILGQKVEFLVSFYNNEISEKSEIFDDQFSVERPDGSNFTLKIRSTKLEDSAMYFCASSARQGTYGYTFGSGTRLTVV.

This clonotype showed up many times. The DNA for the CDR3 is TGTGCCAGCAGCTCCGGACTTGGTAATGAAAAACTGTTTTTT. It specifies CASSSGLGNEKLFF. This sequence joins TRBV7-9 and TRBJ1-4; D is unresolved. CDR1 is SEHNR and CDR2 is FQNEAQ in the germline V gene (reference sequence). V was shortened by 4 bases and J by 4 bases, with 10 bases between the two germline ends. The CDR3 totals 14 residues.

The sample holds a few counts of this clonotype. The V gene is TRBV7-8, the J gene TRBJ2-7; 9 bases fit TRBD2. CDR1 is SGHVS, CDR2 FQNEAQ, per germline. V shed 2 bases, J shed 4 bases, and the junction held 6 bases outside the gene matches. The CDR3 length is 15 residues. CDR3 sequence reads: CASSLLAGFGYEQYF. For the CDR3, the DNA is TGTGCCAGCAGCTTACTAGCGGGATTCGGTTACGAGCAGTACTTC.

This clonotype was counted at least ten times. This rearrangement joins TRBV28 to TRBJ1-6; TRBD1 might be the D (5 bases). The germline V gene encodes CDR1 MDHEN and CDR2 SYDVKM. V was shortened by 5 bases and J by 4 bases, with 18 bases between the two germline ends. The CDR3 covers 17 residues. CDR3 protein: CASSLTGQPHYNSPLHF. The CDR3 DNA reads as TGTGCCAGCAGTCTGACGGGGCAGCCACATTATAATTCACCCCTCCACTTT.

This clonotype was observed a handful of times. This chain connects TRBV19 to TRBJ2-5; tentatively, D is TRBD1 (7 bases). The V and J ends lost 9 bases and 5 bases respectively, with 19 bases between them. Germline V gene lookup returns CDR1 LNHDA and CDR2 SQIVND (reference sequence). CDR3 length equals 14 residues. CDR3 sequence (DNA): TGTGCCAGCCAAGCTGCGACAGGGACTGAGACCCAGTACTTC. Protein: CASQAATGTETQYF. The variable domain in full, with the rest retrieved from reference TRBV19 and TRBJ2-5, is DGGITQSPKYLFRKEGQNVTLSCEQNLNHDAMYWYRQDPGQGLRLIYYSQIVNDFQKGDIAEGYSVSREKKESFPLTVTSAQKNPTAFYLCASQAATGTETQYFGPGTRLLVL.

This clonotype was counted ten times or more. The chain joins TRBV7-2 to TRBJ2-7; 7 nucleotides agree with TRBD1. The junction had 13 bases not matched to a gene; V was cut back by 5 bases and J by 3 bases. This CDR3 is built from 16 residues. CDR1 and CDR2 from the germline V gene are SGHTA and FQGNSA. CDR3 residues: CASSPIDRAGNYEQYF. The DNA of the CDR3 is TGTGCCAGCAGCCCCATTGACAGGGCCGGCAACTACGAGCAGTACTTC.

This clonotype was seen only a few times. J is TRBJ2-5 and V is TRBV5-6; 9 bases map to TRBD2. CDR3 size: 17 residues. The V and J ends lost 3 bases and 0 bases, in that order; junction bases with no gene match: 9. Germline loops: CDR1 SGHDT, CDR2 YYEEEE. The CDR3 loop reads CASSSTGTSRNQETQYF. CDR3 DNA sequence: TGTGCCAGCAGCTCCACCGGGACTAGCCGTAACCAAGAGACCCAGTACTTC.

This clonotype was detected ten times or more. This chain connects TRBV12-3 or TRBV12-4 to TRBJ1-2; perhaps TRBD1 as D (5 bases). The V gene lost 7 bases and the J gene lost 4 bases, with 10 bases spanning the gap. CDR3 size: 12 residues. In DNA form, the CDR3 reads TGTGCCAGCAAGGCAGGGACCTATGGCTACACCTTC. This gives the protein CASKAGTYGYTF.

The table lists this clonotype with many counts. CDR3 amino acids: CASSSWREGVRGGGETQYF. The CDR3 bases are TGTGCCAGCAGTTCATGGCGAGAGGGTGTCCGGGGAGGGGGAGAGACCCAGTACTTC. V and J are TRBV28 and TRBJ2-5; the D gene is possibly TRBD2 (7 bases). This CDR3 is 19 amino acids long. V was cut by 4 bases and J by 4 bases, with 28 bases left in between. Per the germline V gene, CDR1 is MDHEN and CDR2 is SYDVKM.

The gene calls are TRBV11-2 and TRBJ2-5, with unresolved D. The V gene lost 5 bases and the J gene lost 5 bases, with 9 bases spanning the gap. This CDR3 region has 12 residues. Germline V gene data show CDR1 as SGHAT and CDR2 as FQNNGV. As DNA, the CDR3 is TGTGCCAGCAGCCCAATGATCGAGACCCAGTACTTC. It specifies CASSPMIETQYF.

This clonotype was counted at least ten times. This chain uses TRBV6-1 with TRBJ2-3; 14 positions agree with TRBD2. Germline V CDR1 and CDR2: MNHNS, SASEGT. Unmatched junction bases numbered 9, after V lost 10 bases and J lost 6 bases. CDR3 length: 15 amino acids. CDR3 DNA sequence: TGTGCCACTACGGCCGGGACTAGCGGGAGTGATACGCAGTATTTT. This translates into CATTAGTSGSDTQYF.

This clonotype was observed a single time. A much more abundant neighbour one base away suggests this may be a read error. The chain employs TRBV3-1 and TRBJ2-2; D is possibly TRBD2 (6 bases). The CDR3 totals 17 residues. The germline V and J ends were trimmed by 4 bases and 6 bases, with 21 bases remaining between them. The germline CDR1 and CDR2 sequences are LGHDT and YNNKEL (reference sequence). For the CDR3, the DNA is TGTGCCAGCAGCCCCACGGACGGACTACGCGGGGCCGGGGAGCTGTTTTTT. Translation gives CASSPTDGLRGAGELFF.

This clonotype was observed many times. This chain joins TRBV20-1 and TRBJ1-1; unclear D gene. V shed 6 bases and J shed 11 bases, with 16 bases lying between them. Germline lookup yields CDR1 DFQATT and CDR2 SNEGSKA (reference sequence). The CDR3 runs to 11 residues. CDR3 sequence reads: CSARVTPTAFF. In nucleotides, the CDR3 is TGCAGTGCAAGGGTCACCCCGACGGCTTTCTTT.

This clonotype came up a few times. This chain uses TRBV12-3 or TRBV12-4 with TRBJ1-5; D not certain. The V end was cut by 6 bases, the J end by 1 base, with 7 bases between. The CDR3 contains 13 residues. CDR3 residues: CASRLGSNQPQHF. CDR3 nucleotide sequence: TGTGCCAGCAGGCTAGGGAGCAATCAGCCCCAGCATTTT.

This chain connects TRBV12-3 or TRBV12-4 to TRBJ2-5; TRBD2 agrees at 11 bases. With V trimmed by 6 bases and J by 3 bases, 6 bases remained unmatched. The CDR3 has 15 amino acids. Written as DNA, the CDR3 is TGTGCCAGCAGCTCGACGGGACTAGCGGAAGAGACCCAGTACTTC. Its translation: CASSSTGLAEETQYF.

This clonotype was observed many times. The chain has TRBV6-1 and TRBJ1-5, with D possibly being TRBD1 (5 bases). Trimming stripped 6 bases from V and 6 bases from J, with 12 bases between. Germline CDR1 is MNHNS and CDR2 is SASEGT. The CDR3 spans 13 residues. CDR3: CASRVLGGQPQHF. The CDR3 DNA sequence: TGTGCCAGCAGGGTATTGGGGGGTCAGCCCCAGCATTTT.

This clonotype was seen many times. The CDR3 bases are TGTGCCAGCAGCCTGAGGGGACTAGCGGAGATCAACACCGGGGAGCTGTTTTTT. Protein product: CASSLRGLAEINTGELFF. The rearrangement links TRBV11-2 to TRBJ2-2; 11 bases match TRBD2. J was trimmed by 2 bases and V by 5 bases; bases with no gene match: 10. This CDR3 spans 18 amino acids. Per germline, CDR1 SGHAT and CDR2 FQNNGV. The variable domain in full, with the rest retrieved from reference TRBV11-2 and TRBJ2-2, is EAGVAQSPRYKIIEKRQSVAFWCNPISGHATLYWYQQILGQGPKLLIQFQNNGVVDDSQLPKDRFSAERLKGVDSTLKIQPAKLEDSAVYLCASSLRGLAEINTGELFFGEGSRLTVL.

Only a few counts were recorded for this clonotype. The genes are TRBV18 and TRBJ1-5, with 7 bases aligning to TRBD1. Germline CDR1 reads KGHSH; CDR2 reads LQKENI. The CDR3 covers 15 residues. V was clipped by 5 bases and J by 3 bases; unmatched bases: 7. The CDR3, as DNA: TGTGCCAGCTCAGTTAACAGGGGAAACAATCAGCCCCAGCATTTT. This translates into CASSVNRGNNQPQHF.

At least ten counts were recorded for this clonotype. This sequence joins TRBV15 and TRBJ2-7; 7 bases align to TRBD1. The CDR3 runs to 14 residues. The germline V gene encodes CDR1 LNHNV and CDR2 YYDKDF (reference sequence). V shed 2 bases, J shed 6 bases, and the junction held 7 bases outside the gene matches. The CDR3 coding sequence is TGTGCCACCAGCAGAAGACAGGGATCGGGCGAGCAGTACTTC. Translating gives CATSRRQGSGEQYF. Using reference TRBV15 and TRBJ2-7 for the parts outside the CDR3, the full variable domain is DAMVIQNPRYQVTQFGKPVTLSCSQTLNHNVMYWYQQKSSQAPKLLFHYYDKDFNNEADTPDNFQSRRPNTSFCFLDIRSPGLGDTAMYLCATSRRQGSGEQYFGPGTRLTVT.

This rearrangement joins TRBV19 to TRBJ1-5, with D hard to call. With 2 bases removed from V and 3 bases from J, the gap between germline ends came to 5 bases. Germline-derived CDR1 and CDR2 are LNHDA and SQIVND (reference sequence). The CDR3 is 13 residues long. The CDR3 region has the DNA TGTGCCAGTAGTATACAGGTCAATCAGCCCCAGCATTTT. Translating gives CASSIQVNQPQHF.

This clonotype has ten or more counts. This sequence joins TRBV9 and TRBJ2-7; TRBD2 aligns across 9 bases. The J segment lost 2 bases and the V segment lost 0 bases, leaving 3 bases of the junction unmatched. Per the germline V gene, CDR1 is SGDLS and CDR2 is YYNGEE. There are 15 residues in the CDR3. The CDR3 nucleotides are TGTGCCAGCAGCGTAGGGGCTAGCGGGACCTACGAGCAGTACTTC. This sequence encodes CASSVGASGTYEQYF.

At least ten counts were recorded for this clonotype. The chain links TRBV12-3 or TRBV12-4 to TRBJ2-3, with TRBD2 matching 11 bases. With V trimmed by 7 bases and J by 4 bases, 4 bases remained unmatched. This CDR3 has 14 amino acids. Written as DNA, the CDR3 is TGTGCCAGCAAATTAGCGGGAGGGCCAGATACGCAGTATTTT. It specifies CASKLAGGPDTQYF.

This clonotype was counted ten times or more. The rearrangement uses TRBV14 and TRBJ1-2; no clear D. Germline CDR1 SGHDN, CDR2 FVKESK. Trimming removed 1 base from V and 5 bases from J, with 5 bases in between. The CDR3 spans 12 residues. The DNA of the CDR3 is TGTGCCAGCAGCCAAGGACCATATGGCTACACCTTC. Protein: CASSQGPYGYTF.

This clonotype has ten or more counts. The chain links TRBV30 to TRBJ2-1, with 7 bases matching TRBD1. Trimming cost V 1 base and J 9 bases; bases outside gene matches: 9. The CDR3 runs to 14 residues. Germline CDR1 reads GTSNPN; CDR2 reads SVGIG (reference sequence). The CDR3 DNA follows: TGTGCCTGGAGTGGCTACAGGGGAGTGGGTGAGCAGTTCTTC. This encodes CAWSGYRGVGEQFF.

This clonotype has ten or more counts. V is TRBV28 and J is TRBJ1-1, with a possible D match to TRBD1 (5 bases). Germline V CDR1 and CDR2: MDHEN, SYDVKM. V lost 10 bases to trimming and J lost 0 bases, with 12 bases between them. The CDR3 contains 13 residues. In DNA, the CDR3 is TGTGCCACTGCGGACACAGTGAACACTGAAGCTTTCTTT. This codes for CATADTVNTEAFF.

The chain recombines TRBV18 with TRBJ2-2; D gene uncertain. This CDR3 has 12 residues. Germline CDR1 and CDR2: KGHSH and LQKENI. V lost 5 bases and J lost 6, with 7 bases in between. The CDR3 reads CASSSRPGELFF. The CDR3 nucleotides are TGTGCCAGCTCATCCCGCCCCGGGGAGCTGTTTTTT.

This clonotype was found many times. J is TRBJ1-1 and V is TRBV7-3; unclear D gene. This CDR3 has 12 residues. Germline assignment: CDR1 SGHTA and CDR2 FQGTGA. V lost 8 bases to trimming and J lost 3 bases, with 10 bases between them. In nucleotides, the CDR3 is TGTGCCAGCGTTAAACTTTACACTGAAGCTTTCTTT. Translated, it gives CASVKLYTEAFF.

This clonotype was recorded at least ten times. This sequence joins TRBV6-1 and TRBJ2-3; unclear D gene. The germline gives CDR1 MNHNS, CDR2 SASEGT. Trimming removed 5 bases at V and 4 bases at J, with 16 bases between. The CDR3 runs 15 residues. The CDR3 DNA is TGTGCCAGCAGTCCGGACCCCTTAGACGCAGATACGCAGTATTTT. Protein product: CASSPDPLDADTQYF.